The 29 T cell receptor beta chains below all came from one sample that was sequenced in a study of CD8 T cells in Susac syndrome. The authors reverse transcribed roughly 0.5 to 1 ug RNA with random hexamers. MiXCR was run by TCRdb on the immunoSEQ multiplex PCR reads, yielding one entry per CDR3 protein. The data show 100,000 to 150,000 distinct CDR3 sequences, more than 90% seen once. The sample comprised CD8+ T cells from PBMCs. These receptors were taken from a human donor with Susac syndrome.

The chain's CDR3 is CATSETSGGTDTQYF. CDR3 coding DNA: TGTGCCACCAGTGAGACTAGCGGGGGTACAGATACGCAGTATTTT. The rearrangement uses TRBV24-1 and TRBJ2-3, with 12 positions matching TRBD2. V dropped 4 bases and J dropped 3; count of bases not matched to a gene: 1. From germline, CDR1 is KGHDR and CDR2 SFDVKD. This CDR3 is 15 amino acids long.

This sequence joins TRBV19 and TRBJ2-3, with D tentatively TRBD1 or TRBD2 (5 bases each). Germline CDR1 and CDR2: LNHDA and SQIVND (reference sequence). The CDR3 runs 14 residues. Trimming left V 3 bases short and J 6 bases short, with 13 bases between. This CDR3 reads CASSIGDETDTQYF. CDR3 bases: TGTGCCAGTAGTATTGGGGACGAGACGGATACGCAGTATTTT.

This rearrangement joins TRBV6-6 to TRBJ1-2, with D maybe TRBD1 (5 bases). The CDR3 sequence is 16 residues long. CDR1 is MNHNY, CDR2 SVGAGI, per germline (reference sequence). V was cut by 7 bases and J by 4 bases, with 22 bases left in between. The CDR3 coding sequence is TGTGCCAGCACCCCTTTGGTGTCAGGGAGCACCTATGGCTACACCTTC. Protein: CASTPLVSGSTYGYTF.

The chain joins TRBV12-3 or TRBV12-4 to TRBJ2-3; 7 nucleotides agree with TRBD2. This CDR3 has 16 amino acids. V trimming: 6 bases; J trimming: 2 bases; junction bases outside the gene matches: 11. The CDR3 DNA reads TGTGCCAGCAGAACACTCAGCGGGGCCTTCACAGATACGCAGTATTTT. It specifies CASRTLSGAFTDTQYF.

This clonotype showed up just once. This chain joins TRBV9 and TRBJ1-1, with D perhaps TRBD1 (5 bases). The ends were cut back, 7 bases at V and 3 bases at J, with 7 bases in the middle. Germline CDR1 SGDLS, CDR2 YYNGEE. The CDR3 covers 11 residues. The CDR3 DNA is TGTGCCAGCGGGGGGGACACTGAAGCTTTCTTT. Residues: CASGGDTEAFF.

The chain carries TRBV3-1 and TRBJ2-1; D perhaps matches TRBD1 (5 bases). Looked up from germline, CDR1 is LGHDT and CDR2 is YNNKEL (reference sequence). V gave up 3 bases and J gave up 4 bases, with 22 bases separating them. The CDR3 covers 18 residues. DNA for the CDR3: TGTGCCAGCAGCCAGTCTGGTCTTCGGACATCCACGTACAATGAGCAGTTCTTC. The encoded protein is CASSQSGLRTSTYNEQFF.

The V gene is TRBV7-8, the J gene TRBJ2-1; possibly TRBD1 for D (5 bases). There are 15 residues in the CDR3. Germline loops: CDR1 SGHVS, CDR2 FQNEAQ. Trimming cost V 4 bases and J 5 bases, with 15 bases left between them. The CDR3 coding sequence is TGTGCCAGCAGCTCAGAGCAGGGTATCCACAATGAGCAGTTCTTC. It is translated as CASSSEQGIHNEQFF.

The CDR3 reads CASSYEAAWGTEAFF. In nucleotides, the CDR3 is TGTGCCAGCAGTTACGAGGCGGCCTGGGGCACTGAAGCTTTCTTT. This chain joins TRBV6-5 and TRBJ1-1; D gene unclear. CDR3 length: 15 amino acids. Germline V lookup: CDR1 MNHEY, CDR2 SVGAGI. V lost 2 bases and J lost 4, with 14 bases in between.

V gene TRBV4-3 combines with J gene TRBJ1-1; no clear D gene. The germline gives CDR1 LGHNA, CDR2 YSLEER. V was clipped by 1 base and J by 6 bases, with 9 bases between them. This CDR3 is built from 13 residues. The CDR3 DNA follows: TGCGCCAGCAGCCAAGCGGGAAAAGCTGAAGCTTTCTTT. Amino acid sequence: CASSQAGKAEAFF.

This rearrangement joins TRBV20-1 to TRBJ2-3; tentative D call: TRBD1 (5 bases). The CDR3 consists of 16 residues. Germline V gene sequence: CDR1 DFQATT, CDR2 SNEGSKA (reference sequence). The V end was cut by 0 bases, the J end by 0 bases, with 13 bases between. For the CDR3, the DNA is TGCAGTGCTAGAGATTTGGGGCAGGACAGCACAGATACGCAGTATTTT. It specifies CSARDLGQDSTDTQYF.

V usage is TRBV12-3 or TRBV12-4 and J usage is TRBJ1-5; 9 nucleotides line up with TRBD1. The CDR3 is 14 amino acids. V shed 7 bases and J 4 bases; nucleotides not matched to a gene: 5. In DNA form, the CDR3 reads TGTGCCAGCACCACCGGGACAGGGAATCAGCCCCAGCATTTT. This translates into CASTTGTGNQPQHF.

The chain combines TRBV27 with TRBJ2-5, with D hard to call. CDR3 length: 14 amino acids. Germline V lookup: CDR1 MNHEY, CDR2 SMNVEV (reference sequence). Trimming shortened V by 0 bases and J by 2 bases, and 7 bases separated the two germline ends. The CDR3 is CASSLSESQETQYF. The CDR3, as DNA: TGTGCCAGCAGTTTATCGGAGAGTCAAGAGACCCAGTACTTC.

The chain combines TRBV6-2 or TRBV6-3 with TRBJ1-1, with D uncertain. This CDR3 spans 15 amino acids. Germline CDR1 and CDR2: MNHEY and SVGEGT. Trimming stripped 7 bases from V and 0 bases from J, with 15 bases between. This chain's CDR3 is CASTVGRDMNTEAFF. The CDR3 region has the DNA TGTGCCAGCACTGTAGGTAGAGACATGAACACTGAAGCTTTCTTT.

V usage is TRBV14 and J usage is TRBJ1-2; D is uncertain. CDR1 is SGHDN, CDR2 FVKESK, per germline. CDR3 length: 14 residues. V lost 4 bases, J lost 6 bases, and 15 bases lay in between. The CDR3 DNA reads as TGTGCCAGCAGCCTGAACACGGAAATGGATGGCTACACCTTC. Amino acid sequence: CASSLNTEMDGYTF.

The J gene is TRBJ2-1, the V gene TRBV11-3; D unclear. The germline V gene has CDR1 SGHNT and CDR2 YENEEA. The ends were cut back, 1 base at V and 7 bases at J, with 8 bases in the middle. CDR3 length: 13 amino acids. CDR3 region: CASSLGRWNEQFF. In DNA, the CDR3 is TGTGCCAGCAGCTTAGGACGATGGAATGAGCAGTTCTTC. Full variable domain (outside the CDR3, taken from reference TRBV11-3 and TRBJ2-1): EAGVVQSPRYKIIEKKQPVAFWCNPISGHNTLYWYLQNLGQGPELLIRYENEEAVDDSQLPKDRFSAERLKGVDSTLKIQPAELGDSAVYLCASSLGRWNEQFFGPGTRLTVL.

The J gene is TRBJ1-1, the V gene TRBV12-3 or TRBV12-4, with D hard to call. Trimming took off 7 bases at V and 3 bases at J, with 9 bases between the two ends. This CDR3 is 12 amino acids long. The CDR3 loop is CASTPGHTEAFF. The CDR3 coding sequence is TGTGCCAGCACCCCTGGGCACACTGAAGCTTTCTTT.

The V and J genes are TRBV25-1 and TRBJ2-3; D unresolved. In germline, CDR1 is MGHDK, CDR2 SYGVNS. CDR3 length: 13 amino acids. V lost 2 bases and J 3 bases, leaving 6 bases between the germline ends. The CDR3: CASSEKGTDTQYF. CDR3 DNA sequence: TGTGCCAGCAGTGAAAAAGGAACAGATACGCAGTATTTT.

The chain recombines TRBV3-1 with TRBJ2-1; 9 positions match TRBD2. The CDR3 consists of 17 residues. V was pared by 4 bases and J by 8 bases, with 15 bases of the junction left unmatched. Germline V gene sequence: CDR1 LGHDT, CDR2 YNNKEL (reference sequence). CDR3 DNA: TGTGCCAGCAGCCCCCACAATTTTGCGGGGGGGCTGGATGAGCAGTTCTTC. This encodes CASSPHNFAGGLDEQFF.

The V gene is TRBV9, the J gene TRBJ1-1; perhaps TRBD1 as D (6 bases). V was trimmed by 3 bases and J by 7 bases, leaving 16 bases between them. The length of the CDR3 is 14 residues. In germline, CDR1 is SGDLS, CDR2 YYNGEE. The chain's CDR3 is CASSALDRPSEAFF. The DNA of the CDR3 is TGTGCCAGCAGCGCCTTGGACAGACCGAGTGAAGCTTTCTTT.

There are a few counts of this clonotype. The chain carries TRBV5-4 and TRBJ1-5; D gene ambiguous. CDR3 length: 15 residues. The V gene's germline CDR1 is SGHNT and CDR2 YYREEE (reference sequence). Trimming cost V 0 bases and J 6 bases, with 13 bases left between them. The DNA for the CDR3 is TGTGCCAGCAGCTTGGCCATCCGGGGAGGTCAGCCCCAGCATTTT. It specifies CASSLAIRGGQPQHF.

The genes are TRBV10-3 and TRBJ2-7; 10 positions agree with TRBD1. The CDR3 loop spans 13 amino acids. Looked up from germline, CDR1 is ENHRY and CDR2 is SYGVKD. After removal of 4 bases from V and 4 bases from J, the junction contained 1 base not matched to a gene. The CDR3 nucleotides read TGTGCCATCAGTGGGGGACAGGGGTACGAGCAGTACTTC. Its protein is CAISGGQGYEQYF.

V is TRBV15 and J is TRBJ2-2; D is unclear. V dropped 1 base and J dropped 7 bases, with 13 bases sitting between them. This CDR3 contains 15 residues. Per germline, CDR1 LNHNV and CDR2 YYDKDF (reference sequence). CDR3 coding DNA: TGTGCCACCAGCAGAGGACACCTGAGGAACGGGGAGCTGTTTTTT. It encodes CATSRGHLRNGELFF.

The chain employs TRBV4-3 and TRBJ2-7; TRBD2 matches at 8 bases. Losses at the gene ends were 0 bases for V and 3 bases for J; bases not matched to a gene: 10. The CDR3 loop spans 17 amino acids. Germline-derived CDR1 and CDR2 are LGHNA and YSLEER. This CDR3 is CASSQDPPGGRSYEQYF. As DNA, the CDR3 is TGCGCCAGCAGCCAAGATCCGCCGGGAGGGCGGAGCTACGAGCAGTACTTC.

This clonotype was seen once. The V and J genes are TRBV5-6 and TRBJ2-5, with TRBD1 matching 9 bases. The CDR3 covers 17 residues. J was trimmed by 3 bases and V by 4 bases; bases with no gene match: 13. The germline CDR1 and CDR2 sequences are SGHDT and YYEEEE. The CDR3 DNA reads as TGTGCCAGCAGCCCGACAGGGGGGTCTTGGAACAAAGAGACCCAGTACTTC. This codes for CASSPTGGSWNKETQYF.

The chain carries TRBV27 and TRBJ2-7; either TRBD1 or TRBD2 may supply D (5 bases each). The CDR3 has 13 amino acids. Looked up from germline, CDR1 is MNHEY and CDR2 is SMNVEV (reference sequence). V was clipped by 5 bases and J by 10 bases, with 18 bases between them. The CDR3 region is CASSPGTPYLQYF. CDR3 DNA sequence: TGTGCCAGCAGTCCGGGGACCCCTTACCTCCAGTACTTC.

The rearrangement uses TRBV9 and TRBJ2-7, with TRBD2 matching 14 bases. CDR1 and CDR2 (germline): SGDLS, YYNGEE. The CDR3 covers 18 residues. The ends lost 4 bases at V and 2 bases at J; junction bases unmatched: 11. The CDR3 loop is CASSPSGTSGGPAYEQYF. CDR3 DNA sequence: TGTGCCAGCAGCCCCTCTGGGACTAGCGGGGGCCCCGCCTACGAGCAGTACTTC.

The chain joins TRBV7-8 to TRBJ2-5; 11 bases map to TRBD2. Trimming removed 1 base from V and 1 base from J; junction bases left unmatched: 5. The CDR3 runs to 17 residues. Germline V gives CDR1 SGHVS, CDR2 FQNEAQ. CDR3 sequence (DNA): TGTGCCAGCAGCTTAGGGCTAGCGGGGGGAGGCCAAGAGACCCAGTACTTC. As protein: CASSLGLAGGGQETQYF.

The chain couples TRBV27 to TRBJ2-1, with D unresolved. This CDR3 region has 13 residues. V dropped 6 bases and J dropped 4 bases, with 10 bases sitting between them. Germline V gene lookup returns CDR1 MNHEY and CDR2 SMNVEV (reference sequence). DNA for the CDR3: TGTGCCAGCAGGGCGGACCAATACAATGAGCAGTTCTTC. Its translation is CASRADQYNEQFF.

The chain has TRBV30 and TRBJ1-1; D uncertain. V lost 7 bases, J lost 0 bases, and 9 bases lay in between. The CDR3 length is 12 residues. Germline loops: CDR1 GTSNPN, CDR2 SVGIG (reference sequence). This CDR3 is CAYQTLNTEAFF. In nucleotides, the CDR3 is TGTGCCTACCAAACCCTGAACACTGAAGCTTTCTTT. Combining the CDR3 with reference TRBV30 and TRBJ1-1 gives the whole variable domain SQTIHQWPATLVQPVGSPLSLECTVEGTSNPNLYWYRQAAGRGLQLLFYSVGIGQISSEVPQNLSASRPQDRQFILSSKKLLLSDSGFYLCAYQTLNTEAFFGQGTRLTVV.